The T cell receptor beta chain under discussion was sequenced for a study of blood T cell repertoires in COVID-19. This clone was found once. The CDR3 is 16 residues long. The germline CDR1 and CDR2 sequences are SGHTA and FQGNSA. Trimming took 1 base from V and 7 from J, leaving 19 bases between them. Only in-frame clones appear in the TCRdb table, and some are missing; sequencing was by immunoSEQ multiplex PCR. The sample lists about 240,000 clones, approximately 78% occurring once. The TCR comes from a woman aged 55-69 years with active or convalescent COVID-19. The sequencing sample was made of peripheral blood. The chain links TRBV7-2 to TRBJ1-2; perhaps TRBD1 as D (5 bases). CDR3 sequence (DNA): TGTGCCAGCAGCTTAGGGCCCCTTGGAGGGAGGGGTGGCTACACCTTC. Residues: CASSLGPLGGRGGYTF. The entire variable domain, with the rest obtained from reference TRBV7-2 and TRBJ1-2, is as follows: GAGVSQSPSNKVTEKGKDVELRCDPISGHTALYWYRQSLGQGLEFLIYFQGNSAPDKSGLPSDRFSAERTGGSVSTLTIQRTQQEDSAVYLCASSLGPLGGRGGYTFGSGTRLTVV.